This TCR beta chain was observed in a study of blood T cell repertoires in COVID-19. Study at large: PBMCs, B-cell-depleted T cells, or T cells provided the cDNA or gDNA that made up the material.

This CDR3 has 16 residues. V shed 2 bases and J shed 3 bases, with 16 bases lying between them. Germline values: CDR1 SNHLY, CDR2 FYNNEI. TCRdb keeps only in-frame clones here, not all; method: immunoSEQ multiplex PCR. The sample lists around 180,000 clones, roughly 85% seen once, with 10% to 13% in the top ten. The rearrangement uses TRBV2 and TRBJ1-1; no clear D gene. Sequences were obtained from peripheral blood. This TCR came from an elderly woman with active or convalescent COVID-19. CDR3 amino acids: CASSEHNLSADTEAFF. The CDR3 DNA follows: TGTGCCAGCAGTGAACACAATCTCAGTGCGGACACTGAAGCTTTCTTT.